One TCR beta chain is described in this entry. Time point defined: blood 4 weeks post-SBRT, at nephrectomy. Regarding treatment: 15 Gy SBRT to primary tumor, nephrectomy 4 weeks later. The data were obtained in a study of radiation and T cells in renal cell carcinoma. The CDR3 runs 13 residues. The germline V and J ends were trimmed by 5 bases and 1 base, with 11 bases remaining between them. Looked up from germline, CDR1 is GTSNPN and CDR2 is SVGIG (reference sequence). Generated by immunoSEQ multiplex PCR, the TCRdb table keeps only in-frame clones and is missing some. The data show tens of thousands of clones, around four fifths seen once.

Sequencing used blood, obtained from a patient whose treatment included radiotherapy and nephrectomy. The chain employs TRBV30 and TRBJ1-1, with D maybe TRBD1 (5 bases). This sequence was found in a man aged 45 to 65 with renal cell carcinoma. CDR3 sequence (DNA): TGTGCCTGGGTCGACAGCTCGAACACTGAAGCTTTCTTT. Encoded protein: CAWVDSSNTEAFF. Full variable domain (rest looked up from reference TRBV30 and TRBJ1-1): SQTIHQWPATLVQPVGSPLSLECTVEGTSNPNLYWYRQAAGRGLQLLFYSVGIGQISSEVPQNLSASRPQDRQFILSSKKLLLSDSGFYLCAWVDSSNTEAFFGQGTRLTVV.